Included here is one TCR beta chain sequence, with context. The record originates from a study of T cells after somatic rescue of genetic block. The repertoire was sequenced with immunoSEQ multiplex PCR; TCRdb's copy has only in-frame clones and lacks some. The sample has tens of thousands of clones, 92% seen once. The V and J ends lost 6 bases and 2 bases, in that order; junction bases with no gene match: 6. Per germline, CDR1 MNHEY and CDR2 SVGAGI. The CDR3 has 15 residues. The rearrangement links TRBV6-5 to TRBJ1-5; the match to TRBD1 covers 8 bases. Input material: peripheral blood mononuclear cells (PBMCs). The receptor's source is a man between 40 and 49 years old. The CDR3 is CASSADRGGNQPQHF. In DNA, the CDR3 is TGTGCCAGCAGCGCCGACAGGGGTGGCAATCAGCCCCAGCATTTT.